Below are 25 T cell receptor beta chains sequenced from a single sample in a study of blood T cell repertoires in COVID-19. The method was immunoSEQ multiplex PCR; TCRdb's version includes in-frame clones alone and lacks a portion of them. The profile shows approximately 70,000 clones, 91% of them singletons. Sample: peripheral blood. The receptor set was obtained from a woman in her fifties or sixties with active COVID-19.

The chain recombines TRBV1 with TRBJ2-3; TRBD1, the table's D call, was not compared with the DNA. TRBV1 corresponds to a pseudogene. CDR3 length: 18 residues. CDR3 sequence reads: CTSSYSIMGRIFTDTQYF. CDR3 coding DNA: TGCACCAGCAGCTACTCAATCATGGGGCGGATATTCACAGATACGCAGTATTTT.

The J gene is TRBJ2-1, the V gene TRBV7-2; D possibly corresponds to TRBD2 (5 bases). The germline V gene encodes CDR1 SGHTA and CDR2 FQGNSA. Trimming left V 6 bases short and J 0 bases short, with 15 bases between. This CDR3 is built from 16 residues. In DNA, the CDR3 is TGTGCCAGCAGTCCCCAGCGGAGACGCTCCTACAATGAGCAGTTCTTC. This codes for CASSPQRRRSYNEQFF. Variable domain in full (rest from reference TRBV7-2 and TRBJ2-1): GAGVSQSPSNKVTEKGKDVELRCDPISGHTALYWYRQSLGQGLEFLIYFQGNSAPDKSGLPSDRFSAERTGGSVSTLTIQRTQQEDSAVYLCASSPQRRRSYNEQFFGPGTRLTVL.

CDR3 in amino acids: CASSNGWTSGRKFF. The CDR3, as DNA: TGTGCCAGCAGCAATGGATGGACTAGCGGTAGGAAGTTCTTC. The rearrangement links TRBV5-4 to TRBJ2-1, with TRBD2 identical over 10 bases. This CDR3 is built from 14 residues. Trimming cost V 4 bases and J 14 bases; bases outside gene matches: 12. Germline V gene data show CDR1 as SGHNT and CDR2 as YYREEE (reference sequence). The variable domain in full, completed from reference TRBV5-4 and TRBJ2-1, reads ETGVTQSPTHLIKTRGQQVTLRCSSQSGHNTVSWYQQALGQGPQFIFQYYREEENGRGNFPPRFSGLQFPNYSSELNVNALELDDSALYLCASSNGWTSGRKFFGPGTRLTVL.

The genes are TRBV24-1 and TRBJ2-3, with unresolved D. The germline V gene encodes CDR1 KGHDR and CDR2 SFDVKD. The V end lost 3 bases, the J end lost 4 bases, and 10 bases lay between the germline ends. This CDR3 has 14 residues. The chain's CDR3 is CATSDPLWADTQYF. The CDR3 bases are TGTGCCACCAGTGATCCACTATGGGCAGATACGCAGTATTTT.

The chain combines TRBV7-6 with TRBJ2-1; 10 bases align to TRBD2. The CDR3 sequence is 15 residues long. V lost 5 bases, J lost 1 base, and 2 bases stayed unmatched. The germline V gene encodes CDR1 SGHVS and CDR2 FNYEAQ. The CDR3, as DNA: TGTGCCAGCAGCCTTAGCGGGAGGTCCTACAATGAGCAGTTCTTC. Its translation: CASSLSGRSYNEQFF.

The CDR3 region has the DNA TGTGCCAGCAGCTTATTGGGGGGGGGAAATGAAAAACTGTTTTTT. It translates to CASSLLGGGNEKLFF. The J gene is TRBJ1-4, the V gene TRBV7-6; D is possibly TRBD1 (5 bases). The V and J ends lost 2 bases and 5 bases respectively, with 12 bases between them. The CDR3 spans 15 residues. CDR1 and CDR2 (germline): SGHVS, FNYEAQ.

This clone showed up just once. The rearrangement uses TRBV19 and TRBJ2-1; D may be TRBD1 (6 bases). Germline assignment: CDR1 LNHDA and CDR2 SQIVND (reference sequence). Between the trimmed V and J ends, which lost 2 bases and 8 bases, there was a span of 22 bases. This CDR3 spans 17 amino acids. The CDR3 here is CASSIRGNGQGVHEQFF. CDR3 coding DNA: TGTGCCAGTAGTATAAGGGGGAACGGACAAGGGGTCCATGAGCAGTTCTTC.

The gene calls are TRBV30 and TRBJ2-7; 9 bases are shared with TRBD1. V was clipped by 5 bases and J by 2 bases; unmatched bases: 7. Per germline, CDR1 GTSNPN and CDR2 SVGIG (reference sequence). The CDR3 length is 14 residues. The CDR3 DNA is TGTGCCTGGGTGGACAGGGGCGGAACCTACGAGCAGTACTTC. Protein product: CAWVDRGGTYEQYF.

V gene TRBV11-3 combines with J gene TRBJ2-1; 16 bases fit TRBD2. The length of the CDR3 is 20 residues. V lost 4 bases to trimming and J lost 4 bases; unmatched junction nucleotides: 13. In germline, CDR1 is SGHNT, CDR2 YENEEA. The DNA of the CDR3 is TGTGCCAGCAGCTCCCCGAATAGGGGGACTAGCGGGAGGGGGTACAATGAGCAGTTCTTC. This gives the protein CASSSPNRGTSGRGYNEQFF. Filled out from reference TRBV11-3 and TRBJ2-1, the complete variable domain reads EAGVVQSPRYKIIEKKQPVAFWCNPISGHNTLYWYLQNLGQGPELLIRYENEEAVDDSQLPKDRFSAERLKGVDSTLKIQPAELGDSAVYLCASSSPNRGTSGRGYNEQFFGPGTRLTVL.

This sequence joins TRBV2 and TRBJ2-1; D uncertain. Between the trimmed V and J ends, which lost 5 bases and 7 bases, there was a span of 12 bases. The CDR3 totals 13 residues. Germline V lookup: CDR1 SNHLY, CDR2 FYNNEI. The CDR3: CASSSRSLNEQFF. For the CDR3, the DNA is TGTGCCAGCAGTTCCCGATCCCTAAATGAGCAGTTCTTC.

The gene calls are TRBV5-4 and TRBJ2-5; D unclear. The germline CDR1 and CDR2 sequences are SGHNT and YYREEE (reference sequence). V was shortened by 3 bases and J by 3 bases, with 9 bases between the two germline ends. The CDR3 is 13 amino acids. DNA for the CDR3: TGTGCCAGCAGCTCCTACGAGAAAGAGACCCAGTACTTC. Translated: CASSSYEKETQYF.

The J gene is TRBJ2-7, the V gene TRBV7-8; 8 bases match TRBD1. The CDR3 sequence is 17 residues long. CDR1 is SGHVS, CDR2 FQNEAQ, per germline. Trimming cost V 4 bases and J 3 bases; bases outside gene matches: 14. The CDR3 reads CASSSPGRTGNLYEQYF. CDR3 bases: TGTGCCAGCAGCTCCCCCGGCCGGACAGGGAATCTCTACGAGCAGTACTTC. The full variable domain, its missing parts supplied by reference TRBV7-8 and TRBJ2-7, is GAGVSQSPRYKVAKRGQDVALRCDPISGHVSLFWYQQALGQGPEFLTYFQNEAQLDKSGLPSDRFFAERPEGSVSTLKIQRTQQEDSAVYLCASSSPGRTGNLYEQYFGPGTRLTVT.

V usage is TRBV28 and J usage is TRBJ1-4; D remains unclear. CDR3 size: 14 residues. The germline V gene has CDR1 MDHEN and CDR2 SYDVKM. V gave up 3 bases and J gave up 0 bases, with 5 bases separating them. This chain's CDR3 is CASSLQATNEKLFF. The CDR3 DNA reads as TGTGCCAGCAGTTTGCAGGCAACTAATGAAAAACTGTTTTTT.

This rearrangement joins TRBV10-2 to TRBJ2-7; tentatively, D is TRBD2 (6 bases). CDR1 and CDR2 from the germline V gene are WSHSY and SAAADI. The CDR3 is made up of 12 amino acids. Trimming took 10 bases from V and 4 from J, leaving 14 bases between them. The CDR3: CATEGREYEQYF. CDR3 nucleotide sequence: TGCGCCACGGAGGGCCGGGAGTACGAGCAGTACTTC.

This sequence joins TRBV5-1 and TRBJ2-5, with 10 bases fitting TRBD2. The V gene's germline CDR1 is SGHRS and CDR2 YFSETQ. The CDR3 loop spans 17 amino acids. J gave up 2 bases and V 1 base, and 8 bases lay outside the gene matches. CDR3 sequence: CASSLSTSGILQETQYF. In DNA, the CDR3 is TGCGCCAGCAGCTTGTCTACTAGCGGGATCCTACAAGAGACCCAGTACTTC.

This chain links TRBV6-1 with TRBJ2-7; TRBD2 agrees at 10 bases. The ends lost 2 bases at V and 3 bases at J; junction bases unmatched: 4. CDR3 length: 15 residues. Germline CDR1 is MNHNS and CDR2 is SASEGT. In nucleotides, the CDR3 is TGTGCCAGCAGTGAACCCGGACTAGCGGACTACGAGCAGTACTTC. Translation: CASSEPGLADYEQYF.

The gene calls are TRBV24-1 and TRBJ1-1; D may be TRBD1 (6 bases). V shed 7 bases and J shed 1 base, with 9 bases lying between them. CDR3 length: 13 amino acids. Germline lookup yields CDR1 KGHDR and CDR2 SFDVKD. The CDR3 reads CATRSDRNTEAFF. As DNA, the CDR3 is TGTGCCACCAGATCGGACAGGAACACTGAAGCTTTCTTT.

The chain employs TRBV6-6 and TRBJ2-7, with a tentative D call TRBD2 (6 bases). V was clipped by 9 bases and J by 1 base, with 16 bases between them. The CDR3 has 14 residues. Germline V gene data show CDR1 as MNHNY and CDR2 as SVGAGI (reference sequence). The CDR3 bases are TGTGCCAGTAGTACCGGGAGAGAGTCCTACGAGCAGTACTTC. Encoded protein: CASSTGRESYEQYF.

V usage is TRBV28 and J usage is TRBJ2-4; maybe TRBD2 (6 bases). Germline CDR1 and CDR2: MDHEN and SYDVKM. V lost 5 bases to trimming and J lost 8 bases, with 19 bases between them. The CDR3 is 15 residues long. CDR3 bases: TGTGCCAGCAGTGGCCCCCGGCGGGGCGCAGACATTCAGTACTTC. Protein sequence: CASSGPRRGADIQYF.

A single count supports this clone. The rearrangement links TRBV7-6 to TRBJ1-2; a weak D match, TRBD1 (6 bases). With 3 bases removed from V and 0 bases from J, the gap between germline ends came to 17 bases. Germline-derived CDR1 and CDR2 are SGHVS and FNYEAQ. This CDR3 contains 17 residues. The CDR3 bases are TGTGCCAGCAGCTTGGGGACCTATTCAGGGGCTAACTATGGCTACACCTTC. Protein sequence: CASSLGTYSGANYGYTF.

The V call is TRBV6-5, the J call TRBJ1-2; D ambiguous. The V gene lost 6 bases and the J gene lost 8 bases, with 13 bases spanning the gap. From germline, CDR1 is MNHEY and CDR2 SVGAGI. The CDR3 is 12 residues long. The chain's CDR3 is CASSRLGYGYTF. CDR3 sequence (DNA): TGTGCCAGCAGCCGACTGGGTTACGGCTACACCTTC.

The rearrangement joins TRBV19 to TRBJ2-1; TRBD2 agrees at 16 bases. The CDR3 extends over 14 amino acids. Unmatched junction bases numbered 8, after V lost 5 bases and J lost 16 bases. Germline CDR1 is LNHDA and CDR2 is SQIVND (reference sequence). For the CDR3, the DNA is TGTGCCAGTAGTCCCCAGGGACTAGCGGGAGGGTTCTTCTTC. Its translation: CASSPQGLAGGFFF.

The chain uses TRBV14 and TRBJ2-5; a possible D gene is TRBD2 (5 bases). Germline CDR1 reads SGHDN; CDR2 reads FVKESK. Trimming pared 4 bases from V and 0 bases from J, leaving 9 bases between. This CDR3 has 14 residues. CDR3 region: CASSPGVYQETQYF. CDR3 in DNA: TGTGCCAGCAGCCCCGGGGTATACCAAGAGACCCAGTACTTC.

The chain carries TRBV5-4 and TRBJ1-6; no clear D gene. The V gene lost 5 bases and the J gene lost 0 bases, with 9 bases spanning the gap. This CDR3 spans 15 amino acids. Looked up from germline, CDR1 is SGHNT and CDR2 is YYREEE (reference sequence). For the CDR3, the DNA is TGTGCCAGCAGGTCTGAGGGCTCCTATAATTCACCCCTCCACTTT. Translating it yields CASRSEGSYNSPLHF.

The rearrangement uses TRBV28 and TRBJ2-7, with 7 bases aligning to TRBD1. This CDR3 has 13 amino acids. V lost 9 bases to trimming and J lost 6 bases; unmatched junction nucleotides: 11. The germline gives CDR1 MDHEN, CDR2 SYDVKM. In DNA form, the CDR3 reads TGTGCCAGTCTTACGCTTACAGGGGCCGAGCAGTACTTC. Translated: CASLTLTGAEQYF.